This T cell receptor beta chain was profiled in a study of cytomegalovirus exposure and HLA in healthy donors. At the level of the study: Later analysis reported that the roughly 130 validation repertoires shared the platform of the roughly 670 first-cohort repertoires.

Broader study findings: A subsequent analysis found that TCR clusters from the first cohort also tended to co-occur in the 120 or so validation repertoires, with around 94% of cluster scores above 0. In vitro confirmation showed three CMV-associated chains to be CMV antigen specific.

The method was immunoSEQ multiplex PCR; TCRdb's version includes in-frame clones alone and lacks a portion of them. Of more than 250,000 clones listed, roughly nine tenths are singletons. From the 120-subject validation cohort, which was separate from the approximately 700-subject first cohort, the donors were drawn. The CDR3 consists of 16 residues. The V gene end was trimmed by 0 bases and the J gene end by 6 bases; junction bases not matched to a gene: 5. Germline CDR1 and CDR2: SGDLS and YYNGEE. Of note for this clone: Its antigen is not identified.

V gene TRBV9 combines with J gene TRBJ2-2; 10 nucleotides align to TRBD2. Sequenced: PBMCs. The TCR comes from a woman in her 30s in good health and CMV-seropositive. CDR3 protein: CASSVAPSGGAGELFF. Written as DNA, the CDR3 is TGTGCCAGCAGCGTAGCTCCCAGCGGGGGGGCCGGGGAGCTGTTTTTT.